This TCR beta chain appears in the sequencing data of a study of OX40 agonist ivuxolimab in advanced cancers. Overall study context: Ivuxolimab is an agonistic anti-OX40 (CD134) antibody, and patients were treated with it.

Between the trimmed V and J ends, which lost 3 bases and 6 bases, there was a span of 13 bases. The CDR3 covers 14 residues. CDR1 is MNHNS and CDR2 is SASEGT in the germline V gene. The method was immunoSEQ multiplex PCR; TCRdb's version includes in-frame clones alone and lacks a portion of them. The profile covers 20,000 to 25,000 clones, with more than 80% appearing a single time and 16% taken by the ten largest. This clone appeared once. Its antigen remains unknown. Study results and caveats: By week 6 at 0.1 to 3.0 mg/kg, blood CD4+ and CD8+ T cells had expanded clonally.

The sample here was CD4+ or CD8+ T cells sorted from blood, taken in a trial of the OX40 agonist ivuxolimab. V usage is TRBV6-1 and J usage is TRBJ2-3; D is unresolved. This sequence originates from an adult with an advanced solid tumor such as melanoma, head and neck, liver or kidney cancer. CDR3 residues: CASSEDGLRDTQYF. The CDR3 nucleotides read TGTGCCAGCAGTGAGGACGGATTGAGGGATACGCAGTATTTT.